A selection of T cell receptor beta chains follows, all from one sample in a study of blood T cell repertoires in COVID-19. The method was immunoSEQ multiplex PCR; TCRdb's version includes in-frame clones alone and lacks a portion of them. The sample includes about 83,000 clones, roughly 90% of them seen just once. The material sequenced was peripheral blood. These receptors originate from a woman of 80 years or more with active or convalescent COVID-19. The CDR3 runs from the conserved cysteine through the conserved F or W. The D gene is left open where the match is weak. Some rows mark clone size as missing; the rest say once, few, many or name a class of expanded clone.

J: TRBJ1-2; length: 16; size: -; D: TRBD1; V: TRBV18; DNA: TGTGCCAGCTCACCACAGCCGTTGGACAGGGGTGATGGCTACACCTTC; CDR3: CASSPQPLDRGDGYTF
J: TRBJ1-1; length: 11; size: -; D: -; V: TRBV19; DNA: TGTGCCAGTACCCTCCGGGGGGCAGCTTTCTTT; CDR3: CASTLRGAAFF
J: TRBJ2-7; length: 17; size: -; D: TRBD2; V: TRBV4-1; DNA: TGCGCCAGCAGCCCACTAGCGGGGGGCGCCAGCTCCTACGAGCAGTACTTC; CDR3: CASSPLAGGASSYEQYF
J: TRBJ1-3; length: 16; size: -; D: -; V: TRBV7-9; DNA: TGTGCCAGCAGCTTTCCTCTACAGTCCTCTGGAAACACCATATATTTT; CDR3: CASSFPLQSSGNTIYF
J: TRBJ1-1; length: 13; size: -; D: -; V: TRBV11-2; DNA: TGTGCCAGCAGGAAATTGGGGGAGGTTGGGGCTTTCTTT; CDR3: CASRKLGEVGAFF
J: TRBJ2-1; length: 15; size: -; D: TRBD2; V: TRBV7-2; DNA: TGTGCCAGCAGCTTTCCGGGACTAGCGGGTTCTGAGCAGTTCTTC; CDR3: CASSFPGLAGSEQFF
J: TRBJ1-6; length: 15; size: -; D: TRBD1; V: TRBV5-8; DNA: TGTGCCAGCAGCCCCGGGACAGTACTTAATTCACCCCTCCACTTT; CDR3: CASSPGTVLNSPLHF
J: TRBJ1-4; length: 15; size: few; D: TRBD1; V: TRBV7-9; DNA: TGTGCCAGCAGCTCAACGACAGGGGGCGCGGAAAAACTGTTTTTT; CDR3: CASSSTTGGAEKLFF
J: TRBJ1-2; length: 14; size: -; D: -; V: TRBV5-1; DNA: TGCGCCAGCAGCCCGGAAGGGGGAGCCTATGGCTACACCTTC; CDR3: CASSPEGGAYGYTF
J: TRBJ1-4; length: 13; size: -; D: -; V: TRBV12-3/TRBV12-4; DNA: TGTGCCAGTAGCAGGGAATCTAGTGAAAAACTGTTTTTT; CDR3: CASSRESSEKLFF
J: TRBJ2-1; length: 18; size: -; D: TRBD1; V: TRBV18; DNA: TGTGCCAGCTCACCACCGTTCGGACAGGAGAGATTAATCAATGAGCAGTTCTTC; CDR3: CASSPPFGQERLINEQFF
J: TRBJ2-7; length: 13; size: -; D: -; V: TRBV12-3/TRBV12-4; DNA: TGTGCCAGCAGTTTACAGGGGGGATACGAGCAGTACTTC; CDR3: CASSLQGGYEQYF
J: TRBJ2-7; length: 14; size: once; D: TRBD1; V: TRBV5-1; DNA: TGCGCCAGCAGCTTGGTGACAGGGACCTACGAGCAGTACTTC; CDR3: CASSLVTGTYEQYF
J: TRBJ1-3; length: 13; size: -; D: -; V: TRBV5-1; DNA: TGCGCCAGCAGCTTGGTCCCTTTAGACACCATATATTTT; CDR3: CASSLVPLDTIYF
J: TRBJ1-5; length: 18; size: once; D: -; V: TRBV28; DNA: TGTGCCAGCAGTCCCCCTTACCCCAGGGAATATAGCAATCAGCCCCAGCATTTT; CDR3: CASSPPYPREYSNQPQHF
J: TRBJ2-7; length: 14; size: -; D: TRBD1; V: TRBV27; DNA: TGTGCCAGCAGTACAGGACAGGCAGGTTACGAGCAGTACTTC; CDR3: CASSTGQAGYEQYF
J: TRBJ2-7; length: 17; size: -; D: TRBD2; V: TRBV9; DNA: TGTGCCAGCAGCGCGGGACTAGCGGGGGTGGATGAATACGAGCAGTACTTC; CDR3: CASSAGLAGVDEYEQYF
J: TRBJ2-5; length: 14; size: -; D: TRBD1; V: TRBV29-1; DNA: TGCAGCGGCTCCGGACAGGGGGCGCAAGAGACCCAGTACTTC; CDR3: CSGSGQGAQETQYF
J: TRBJ2-3; length: 15; size: -; D: -; V: TRBV7-9; DNA: TGTGCCAGCAGCTTCACGCAGGGCTCCACAGATACGCAGTATTTT; CDR3: CASSFTQGSTDTQYF
J: TRBJ1-2; length: 14; size: -; D: -; V: TRBV5-4; DNA: TGTGCCAGCACGCTTGGGGCAGCTAACTATGGCTACACCTTC; CDR3: CASTLGAANYGYTF
J: TRBJ2-7; length: 13; size: -; D: -; V: TRBV7-9; DNA: TGTGCCAGCAGCACTAAGACAGGAAACGAGCAGTACTTC; CDR3: CASSTKTGNEQYF
J: TRBJ2-7; length: 17; size: -; D: TRBD1; V: TRBV3-1/TRBV3-2; DNA: TGTGCCAGCAGCCGAGGATGGACAGGGGCCCCTACCTACGAGCAGTACTTC; CDR3: CASSRGWTGAPTYEQYF
J: TRBJ1-2; length: 16; size: -; D: TRBD1; V: TRBV7-9; DNA: TGTGCCAGCAGCACCCGTCACCCACAGGGGAACTATGGCTACACCTTC; CDR3: CASSTRHPQGNYGYTF
J: TRBJ1-1; length: 14; size: -; D: TRBD1; V: TRBV6-4; DNA: TGTGCCAGCGGCTCCGGGACAGGGGCCACTGAAGCTTTCTTT; CDR3: CASGSGTGATEAFF
J: TRBJ1-5; length: 14; size: -; D: -; V: TRBV5-8; DNA: TGTGCCAGCAGCCAGACAGGCTACAATCAGCCCCAGCATTTT; CDR3: CASSQTGYNQPQHF
J: TRBJ2-6; length: 17; size: -; D: -; V: TRBV9; DNA: TGTGCCAGCAGCGTAGGTTTCATCCCCTCTGGGGCCAACGTCCTGACTTTC; CDR3: CASSVGFIPSGANVLTF
J: TRBJ2-3; length: 16; size: -; D: TRBD2; V: TRBV10-2; DNA: TGCGCCAGCAGCCCCGGACTAGCGGGGCGCACAGATACGCAGTATTTT; CDR3: CASSPGLAGRTDTQYF
J: TRBJ1-2; length: 14; size: -; D: -; V: TRBV30; DNA: TGTGCCTGGAGTCCCGGGAGGGGGAGGTATGGCTACACCTTC; CDR3: CAWSPGRGRYGYTF
J: TRBJ2-3; length: 15; size: once; D: -; V: TRBV5-6; DNA: TGTGCCAGCAGCTTGGGTAGAGGGCCTACAGATACGCAGTATTTT; CDR3: CASSLGRGPTDTQYF
J: TRBJ1-2; length: 13; size: -; D: -; V: TRBV11-1; DNA: TGTGCCAGCAGCCTCAGGGGATTGAATGGCTACACCTTC; CDR3: CASSLRGLNGYTF
J: TRBJ2-7; length: 16; size: -; D: -; V: TRBV19; DNA: TGTGCCAGTAGTATTAAGGCGGGCAGCTCGTCCTACGAGCAGTACTTC; CDR3: CASSIKAGSSSYEQYF
J: TRBJ1-1; length: 13; size: -; D: -; V: TRBV27; DNA: TGTGCCAGCAGTGGCAGGGGTTCCACTGAAGCTTTCTTT; CDR3: CASSGRGSTEAFF
J: TRBJ2-7; length: 15; size: -; D: -; V: TRBV7-2; DNA: TGTGCCAGCAGCTTACAACAGGGGGGGGTCTACGAGCAGTACTTC; CDR3: CASSLQQGGVYEQYF
J: TRBJ1-2; length: 15; size: -; D: TRBD1; V: TRBV27; DNA: TGTGCCAGCAGTCCCCGGGACAGGACTTACTATGGCTACACCTTC; CDR3: CASSPRDRTYYGYTF
J: TRBJ2-1; length: 14; size: -; D: TRBD2; V: TRBV5-1; DNA: TGCGCCAGCAAGAGCGGGGGGGCCTACAATGAGCAGTTCTTC; CDR3: CASKSGGAYNEQFF
J: TRBJ1-2; length: 12; size: -; D: -; V: TRBV2; DNA: TGTGCCACCCAAAAAGGGGATCATGGCTACACCTTC; CDR3: CATQKGDHGYTF
J: TRBJ2-1; length: 15; size: -; D: -; V: TRBV10-1; DNA: TGCGCCAGCAGTGAGTCGGGAACAGGAATCAATGAGCAGTTCTTC; CDR3: CASSESGTGINEQFF
J: TRBJ2-7; length: 15; size: -; D: TRBD1; V: TRBV5-8; DNA: TGTGCCAGCAGCTTGCGCGCGGGACAGGGATCCGAGCAGTACTTC; CDR3: CASSLRAGQGSEQYF
J: TRBJ2-2; length: 15; size: -; D: -; V: TRBV21-1; DNA: TGTGCCAGCAGCTACACAGGGGGCGAAACCGGGGAGCTGTTTTTT; CDR3: CASSYTGGETGELFF
J: TRBJ2-1; length: 14; size: -; D: -; V: TRBV6-6; DNA: TGTGCCAGCGGCTTGTCTAGCGCTAGGAATGAGCAGTTCTTC; CDR3: CASGLSSARNEQFF
J: TRBJ1-4; length: 13; size: -; D: -; V: TRBV5-4; DNA: TGTGCCAGCAGCAAACAGGGTAATGAAAAACTGTTTTTT; CDR3: CASSKQGNEKLFF
J: TRBJ2-2; length: 15; size: -; D: TRBD1; V: TRBV10-3; DNA: TGTGCCATCAGGGGGAGGACAGGGACAACCGAGGAGCTGTTTTTT; CDR3: CAIRGRTGTTEELFF
J: TRBJ2-5; length: 15; size: -; D: TRBD2; V: TRBV7-6; DNA: TGTGCCAGCAGCCACATAGCGGGGGGGGTGGAGACCCAGTACTTC; CDR3: CASSHIAGGVETQYF
J: TRBJ2-1; length: 15; size: -; D: TRBD2; V: TRBV19; DNA: TGTGCCAGTAGTATAGTGGGTAGCGGGGGGCGGGAGCAGTTCTTC; CDR3: CASSIVGSGGREQFF
J: TRBJ2-7; length: 16; size: -; D: TRBD2; V: TRBV3-1/TRBV3-2; DNA: TGTGCCAGCAGCCAAGGCTCGCGGGGGGGCCTGAACGAGCAGTACTTC; CDR3: CASSQGSRGGLNEQYF
J: TRBJ2-1; length: 13; size: -; D: -; V: TRBV7-2; DNA: TGTGCCAGCAGCTCGGGCGGGTACAATGAGCAGTTCTTC; CDR3: CASSSGGYNEQFF
J: TRBJ1-2; length: 13; size: -; D: TRBD1; V: TRBV19; DNA: TGTGCCAGTACCCCCGGGACAGGGAATGGCTACACCTTC; CDR3: CASTPGTGNGYTF
J: TRBJ1-2; length: 12; size: -; D: -; V: TRBV5-1; DNA: TGCGCCAGCAGCTCGGACAGCTATGGCTACACCTTC; CDR3: CASSSDSYGYTF
J: TRBJ1-4; length: 14; size: -; D: -; V: TRBV7-2; DNA: TGTGCCAGCAGCCCGGGATCGGCTAATGAAAAACTGTTTTTT; CDR3: CASSPGSANEKLFF
J: TRBJ2-7; length: 21; size: -; D: -; V: TRBV21-1; DNA: TGTGCCAGCAGCAAAGTCCCTATTCGGGACAGGGTAGCCGCATCGCACTACGAGCAGTACTTC; CDR3: CASSKVPIRDRVAASHYEQYF
J: TRBJ1-5; length: 15; size: -; D: -; V: TRBV5-4; DNA: TGTGCCAGCCTAAGGGAGCCTTCCCTCAATCAGCCCCAGCATTTT; CDR3: CASLREPSLNQPQHF
J: TRBJ1-4; length: 16; size: -; D: TRBD1; V: TRBV7-9; DNA: TGTGCCAGCAGCTTAGGCCAGGGACAGTGGAATGAAAAACTGTTTTTT; CDR3: CASSLGQGQWNEKLFF
J: TRBJ1-5; length: 17; size: -; D: -; V: TRBV5-1; DNA: TGCGCCAGCAGCTTGTTGCCAGGGAGGAATAGCAATCAGCCCCAGCATTTT; CDR3: CASSLLPGRNSNQPQHF
J: TRBJ1-5; length: 16; size: -; D: TRBD1; V: TRBV9; DNA: TGTGCCAGCAGCCCACAGGGGATTTATAGCAATCAGCCCCAGCATTTT; CDR3: CASSPQGIYSNQPQHF